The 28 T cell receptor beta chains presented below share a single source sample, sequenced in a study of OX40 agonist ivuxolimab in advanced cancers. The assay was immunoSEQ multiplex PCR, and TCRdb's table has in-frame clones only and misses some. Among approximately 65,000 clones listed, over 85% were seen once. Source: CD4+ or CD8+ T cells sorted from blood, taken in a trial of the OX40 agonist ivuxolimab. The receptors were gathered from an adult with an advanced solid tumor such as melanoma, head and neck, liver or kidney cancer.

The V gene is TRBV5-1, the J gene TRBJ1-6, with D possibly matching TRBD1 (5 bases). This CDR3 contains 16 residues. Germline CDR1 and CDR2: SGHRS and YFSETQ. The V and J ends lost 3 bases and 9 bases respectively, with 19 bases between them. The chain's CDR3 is CASSSVGVREGSPLHF. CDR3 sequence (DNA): TGCGCCAGCAGCTCGGTAGGTGTCAGGGAAGGTTCACCCCTCCACTTT.

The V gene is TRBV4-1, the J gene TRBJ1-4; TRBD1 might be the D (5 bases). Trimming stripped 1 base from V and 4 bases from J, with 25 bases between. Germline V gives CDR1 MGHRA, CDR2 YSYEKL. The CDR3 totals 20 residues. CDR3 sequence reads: CASSQVRLRGRGTYNEKLFF. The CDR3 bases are TGCGCCAGCAGCCAAGTTAGGTTACGCGGCCGGGGGACCTATAATGAAAAACTGTTTTTT.

CDR3 sequence reads: CASFTNSNYGYTF. The CDR3 nucleotides read TGCGCCAGCTTTACGAACAGTAACTATGGCTACACCTTC. V is TRBV10-2 and J is TRBJ1-2, with D unclear. This CDR3 has 13 amino acids. Germline V gene sequence: CDR1 WSHSY, CDR2 SAAADI. Trimming took 8 bases from V and 1 from J, leaving 11 bases between them.

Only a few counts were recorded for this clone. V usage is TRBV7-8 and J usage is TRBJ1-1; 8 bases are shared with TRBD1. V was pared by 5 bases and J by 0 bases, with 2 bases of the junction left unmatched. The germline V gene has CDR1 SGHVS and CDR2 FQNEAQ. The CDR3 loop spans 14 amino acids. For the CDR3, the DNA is TGTGCCAGCAGCGCGGACAGGGTGAACACTGAAGCTTTCTTT. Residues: CASSADRVNTEAFF.

The CDR3 loop reads CASSLRESTEAFF. CDR3 in DNA: TGTGCCAGCAGCTTGAGGGAGTCCACTGAAGCTTTCTTT. The chain has TRBV11-2 and TRBJ1-1; D is uncertain. CDR3 length equals 13 residues. CDR1 and CDR2 (germline): SGHAT, FQNNGV. The V end lost 3 bases, the J end lost 4 bases, and 9 bases lay between the germline ends. Using reference TRBV11-2 and TRBJ1-1 for the parts outside the CDR3, the full variable domain is EAGVAQSPRYKIIEKRQSVAFWCNPISGHATLYWYQQILGQGPKLLIQFQNNGVVDDSQLPKDRFSAERLKGVDSTLKIQPAKLEDSAVYLCASSLRESTEAFFGQGTRLTVV.

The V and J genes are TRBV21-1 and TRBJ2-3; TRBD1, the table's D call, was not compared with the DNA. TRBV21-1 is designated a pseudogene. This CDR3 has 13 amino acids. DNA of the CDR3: TGTGCCAGCAGCAAGCCAGACACAGATACGCAGTATTTT. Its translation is CASSKPDTDTQYF.

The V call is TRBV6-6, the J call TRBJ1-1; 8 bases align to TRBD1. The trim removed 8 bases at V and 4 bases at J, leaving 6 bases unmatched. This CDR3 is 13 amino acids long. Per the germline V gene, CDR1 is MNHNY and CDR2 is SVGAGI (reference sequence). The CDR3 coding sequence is TGTGCCAGCGTGATCACAGGGGGCACTGAAGCTTTCTTT. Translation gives CASVITGGTEAFF.

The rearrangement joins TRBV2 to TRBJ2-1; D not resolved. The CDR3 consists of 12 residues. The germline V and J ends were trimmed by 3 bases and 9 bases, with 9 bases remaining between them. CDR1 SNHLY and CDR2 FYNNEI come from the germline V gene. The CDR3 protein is CASSDGLGEQFF. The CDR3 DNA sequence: TGTGCCAGCAGTGATGGCTTAGGTGAGCAGTTCTTC. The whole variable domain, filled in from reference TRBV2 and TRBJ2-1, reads EPEVTQTPSHQVTQMGQEVILRCVPISNHLYFYWYRQILGQKVEFLVSFYNNEISEKSEIFDDQFSVERPDGSNFTLKIRSTKLEDSAMYFCASSDGLGEQFFGPGTRLTVL.

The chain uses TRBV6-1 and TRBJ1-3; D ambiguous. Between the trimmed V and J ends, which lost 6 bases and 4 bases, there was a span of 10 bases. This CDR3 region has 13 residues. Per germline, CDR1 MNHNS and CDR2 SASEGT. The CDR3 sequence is CASSDTGGNTIYF. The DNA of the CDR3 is TGTGCCAGCAGCGACACTGGAGGAAACACCATATATTTT.

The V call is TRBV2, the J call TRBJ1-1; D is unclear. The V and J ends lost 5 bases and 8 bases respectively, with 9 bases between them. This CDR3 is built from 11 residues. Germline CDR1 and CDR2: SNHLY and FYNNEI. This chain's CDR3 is CASSSRLEAFF. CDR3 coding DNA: TGTGCCAGCAGTTCAAGGTTAGAAGCTTTCTTT.

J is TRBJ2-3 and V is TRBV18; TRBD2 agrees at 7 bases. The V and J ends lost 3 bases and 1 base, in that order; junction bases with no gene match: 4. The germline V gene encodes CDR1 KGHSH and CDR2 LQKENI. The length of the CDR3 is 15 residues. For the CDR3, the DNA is TGTGCCAGCTCACCCGGGACTAAACGCACAGATACGCAGTATTTT. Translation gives CASSPGTKRTDTQYF.

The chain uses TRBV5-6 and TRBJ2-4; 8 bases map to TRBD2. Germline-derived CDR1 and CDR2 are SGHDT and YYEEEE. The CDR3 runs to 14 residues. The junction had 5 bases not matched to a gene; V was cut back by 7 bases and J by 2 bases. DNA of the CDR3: TGTGCCAGCGGCGCGGGGGGCTCCAAAAACATTCAGTACTTC. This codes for CASGAGGSKNIQYF.

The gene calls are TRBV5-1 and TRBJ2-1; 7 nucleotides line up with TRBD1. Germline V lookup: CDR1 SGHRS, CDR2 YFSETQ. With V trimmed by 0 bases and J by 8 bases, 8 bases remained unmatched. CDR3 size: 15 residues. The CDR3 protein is CASSLAGQAWDEQFF. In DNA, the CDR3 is TGCGCCAGCAGCTTGGCCGGACAGGCCTGGGATGAGCAGTTCTTC.

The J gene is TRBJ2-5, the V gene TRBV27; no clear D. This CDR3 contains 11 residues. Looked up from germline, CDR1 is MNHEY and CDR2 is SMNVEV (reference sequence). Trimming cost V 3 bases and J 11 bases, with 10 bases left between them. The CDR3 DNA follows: TGTGCCAGCAGTTTTTCCGGAGAGCAGTACTTC. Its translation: CASSFSGEQYF.

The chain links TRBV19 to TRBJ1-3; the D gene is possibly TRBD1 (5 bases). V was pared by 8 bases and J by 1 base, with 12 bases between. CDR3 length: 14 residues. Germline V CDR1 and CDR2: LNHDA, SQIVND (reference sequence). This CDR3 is CASCRGGSGNTIYF. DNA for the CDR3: TGTGCCAGTTGCCGGGGGGGGTCTGGAAACACCATATATTTT. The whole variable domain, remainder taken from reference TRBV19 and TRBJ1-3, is DGGITQSPKYLFRKEGQNVTLSCEQNLNHDAMYWYRQDPGQGLRLIYYSQIVNDFQKGDIAEGYSVSREKKESFPLTVTSAQKNPTAFYLCASCRGGSGNTIYFGEGSWLTVV.

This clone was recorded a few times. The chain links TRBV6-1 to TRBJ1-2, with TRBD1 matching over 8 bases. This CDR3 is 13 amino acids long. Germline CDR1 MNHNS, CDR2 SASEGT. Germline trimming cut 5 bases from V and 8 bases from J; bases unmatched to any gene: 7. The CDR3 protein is CASSRTGRGGYTF. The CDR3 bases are TGTGCCAGCAGTAGGACAGGGAGGGGAGGCTACACCTTC.

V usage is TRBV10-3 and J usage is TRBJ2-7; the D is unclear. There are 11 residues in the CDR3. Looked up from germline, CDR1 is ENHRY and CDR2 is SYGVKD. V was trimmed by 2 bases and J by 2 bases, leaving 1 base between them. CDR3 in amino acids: CAISEAYEQYF. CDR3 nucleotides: TGTGCCATCAGTGAGGCCTACGAGCAGTACTTC.

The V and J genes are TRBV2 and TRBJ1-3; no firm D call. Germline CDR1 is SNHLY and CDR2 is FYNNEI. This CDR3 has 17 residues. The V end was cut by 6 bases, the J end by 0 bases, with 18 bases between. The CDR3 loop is CASRATLPGASGNTIYF. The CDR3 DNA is TGTGCCAGCAGGGCCACTCTGCCAGGTGCCTCTGGAAACACCATATATTTT.

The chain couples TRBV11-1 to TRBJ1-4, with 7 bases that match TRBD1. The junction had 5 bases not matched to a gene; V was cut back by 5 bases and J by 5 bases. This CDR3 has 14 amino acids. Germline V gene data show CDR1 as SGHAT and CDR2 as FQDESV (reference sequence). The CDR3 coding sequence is TGTGCCAGCAGCCTCGGGACAGAGAATGAAAAACTGTTTTTT. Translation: CASSLGTENEKLFF.

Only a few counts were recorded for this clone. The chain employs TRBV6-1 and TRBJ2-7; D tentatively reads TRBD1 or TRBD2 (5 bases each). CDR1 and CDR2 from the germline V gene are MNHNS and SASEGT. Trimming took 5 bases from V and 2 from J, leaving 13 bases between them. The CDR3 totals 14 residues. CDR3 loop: CASSPQEGPYEQYF. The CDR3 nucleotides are TGTGCCAGCAGTCCACAAGAGGGGCCCTACGAGCAGTACTTC.

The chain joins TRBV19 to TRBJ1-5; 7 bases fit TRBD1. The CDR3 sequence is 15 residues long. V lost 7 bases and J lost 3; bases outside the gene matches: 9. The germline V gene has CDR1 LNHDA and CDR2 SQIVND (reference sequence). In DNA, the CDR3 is TGTGCCAGTACACCAAAACAGGGGCTCAATCAGCCCCAGCATTTT. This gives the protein CASTPKQGLNQPQHF.

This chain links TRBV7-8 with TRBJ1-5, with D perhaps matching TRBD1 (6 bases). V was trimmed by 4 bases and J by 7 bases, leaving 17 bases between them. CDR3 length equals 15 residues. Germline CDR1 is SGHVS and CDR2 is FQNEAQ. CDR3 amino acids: CASSSQDSMGQPQHF. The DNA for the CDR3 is TGTGCCAGCAGCTCCCAGGACAGTATGGGCCAGCCCCAGCATTTT.

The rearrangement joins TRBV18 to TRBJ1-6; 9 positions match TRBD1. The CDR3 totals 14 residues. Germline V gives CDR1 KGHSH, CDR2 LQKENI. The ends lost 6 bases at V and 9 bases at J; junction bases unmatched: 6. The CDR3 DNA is TGTGCCAGCTCGTCGACAGGGGGGGCTTCACCCCTCCACTTT. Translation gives CASSSTGGASPLHF.

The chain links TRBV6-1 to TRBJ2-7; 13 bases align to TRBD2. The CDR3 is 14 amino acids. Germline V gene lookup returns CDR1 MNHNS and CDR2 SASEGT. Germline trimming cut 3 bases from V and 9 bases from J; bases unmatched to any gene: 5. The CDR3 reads CASSDTSGGAVQYF. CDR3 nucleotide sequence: TGTGCCAGCAGTGATACTAGCGGGGGGGCCGTGCAGTACTTC.

CDR3 sequence reads: CASSPRARGGPETQYF. The DNA of the CDR3 is TGTGCCAGCAGTCCTCGGGCGCGGGGGGGCCCAGAGACCCAGTACTTC. This chain links TRBV2 with TRBJ2-5; TRBD2 matches at 9 bases. Trimming at V came to 5 bases and at J to 4 bases, leaving 11 bases not matched to a gene. The CDR3 extends over 16 amino acids. Germline V gene sequence: CDR1 SNHLY, CDR2 FYNNEI.

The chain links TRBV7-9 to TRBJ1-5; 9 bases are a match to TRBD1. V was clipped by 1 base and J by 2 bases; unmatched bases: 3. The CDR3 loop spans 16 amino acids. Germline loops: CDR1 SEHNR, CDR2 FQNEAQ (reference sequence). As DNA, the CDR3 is TGTGCCAGCAGCTTAGAAACAGGGGGCGGCAATCAGCCCCAGCATTTT. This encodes CASSLETGGGNQPQHF.

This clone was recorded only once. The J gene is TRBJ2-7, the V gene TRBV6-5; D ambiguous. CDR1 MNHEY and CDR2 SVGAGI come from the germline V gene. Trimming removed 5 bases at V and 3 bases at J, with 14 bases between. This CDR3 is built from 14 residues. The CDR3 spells CASSVVSGRYEQYF. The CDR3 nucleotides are TGTGCCAGCAGTGTGGTGTCGGGTCGCTACGAGCAGTACTTC.

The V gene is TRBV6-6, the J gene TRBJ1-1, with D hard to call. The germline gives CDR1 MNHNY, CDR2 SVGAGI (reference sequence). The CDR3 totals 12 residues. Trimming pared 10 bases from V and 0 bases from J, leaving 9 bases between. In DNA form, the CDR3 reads TGTGCCACCGCCGGCATGAACACTGAAGCTTTCTTT. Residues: CATAGMNTEAFF.